The sequence of this T cell receptor beta chain was determined in a study of cytomegalovirus exposure and HLA in healthy donors (TCRdb year 2017). Notes on the research overall: According to an earlier analysis of a few hundred of the donors, about 180 million T cells yielded roughly 110 million unique TCR beta sequences and about 300 Gb of sequence data. An early release that covered about 600 HLA-typed donors contained about 300 gigabases of sequencing data and about 84 million unique TCR sequences. Among the roughly 370 genotyped donors, more than 70% belonged to the genetic ancestry cluster associated with self-reported Caucasian donors. The aim of the study was to test whether cataloging public T cell receptors could identify signatures of past pathogen exposure. Using immunosequencing, the study profiled T cell repertoires from some 670 subjects and related those repertoires to cytomegalovirus serostatus. In addition to the first cohort of about 650 subjects, a separate validation cohort of approximately 130 different subjects was used. To predict cytomegalovirus infection status, the study combined high-throughput TCR immunosequencing, statistical association of individual TCRs with disease status, and machine learning. To study patterns of TCR occurrence, a later analysis re-analyzed previously published TCR beta repertoires from under 750 donors and added high-resolution HLA genotyping. In the later analysis, no new phenotypic data were used to find candidate immune exposures; instead, reliance was placed on TCR beta sequences and their occurrence across donors. In an earlier analysis of 500 to 650 of the donors, high-throughput TCR beta sequencing was used to judge whether each TCR beta V gene segment behaved as functional or pseudogenic. Donor age, sex, ethnicity and CMV serostatus were collected together with the repertoire data. Genome-wide SNP genotypes for about three fifths of the roughly 670 donors were used in a later genetic analysis, which treated that subset as a discovery cohort. All discovery cohort repertoires had been generated on a single sequencing platform. Class I and class II HLA loci were covered by the typing at four-digit resolution. Typing coverage varied by locus: about 620-640 donors for A, B, C, DRB1 and DQB1; roughly 560 for DQA1; over 600 for DPA1; around 450 for DPB1. Because of strong linkage in the cohort, roughly five DR-DQ haplotypes were treated as single units for association and clustering. On average, about 240,000 unique TCR beta nucleotide sequences were sequenced per donor among a few hundred genotyped donors of the cohort, with roughly 18% of those sequences being non-productive. The paper's findings and limits, for the study overall: Compared with equally common non-associated chains, HLA-associated TCR beta chains in a later analysis were more clonally expanded and had lower generation probabilities. The only immune exposure information available for the cohort was CMV serostatus. Compared with the roughly 670-donor mean, donors in an Asian-associated ancestry cluster had fewer N-insertions in productive TCRs, according to a later genetic analysis. In a later analysis, TCR association rates were found to vary across HLA loci, with the most associated TCRs seen for DRB1 alleles and the fewest for HLA-C alleles. In a later analysis, most CMV-associated TCR beta chains were found to appear HLA-restricted, with HLA associations seemingly driven largely by CMV exposure. It was suggested by the authors that the approach could potentially be generalized to other disease states and immunological phenotypes. Specific HLA alleles were associated with 15,000 to 20,000 TCR beta sequences at a false discovery rate of 0.05 in a later analysis. Assigning TCR associations to individual alleles was difficult when HLA alleles, especially DR and DQ, strongly co-occurred. In vitro tests confirmed that a few of the cytomegalovirus-associated TCR beta chains recognize cytomegalovirus antigens. Over 15 rarely observed V segments, including chromosome 9 orphons, were excluded from the earlier analysis of several hundred of the donors because counts were too low. Most TCR sequences were seen in very few donors, while some public TCRs were found in many individuals. The cohort was sequenced for TCR beta chains only, and without alpha or paired-chain data the features that could be detected were limited. Because the 87-base-pair reads could not distinguish some IMGT-functional V segments, including TRBV6-2 and TRBV6-3, those segments were excluded. In a later analysis, several top co-occurrence clusters were reported to appear linked to parvovirus B19, influenza, CMV and Epstein-Barr virus. The classifier was reported to diagnose cytomegalovirus status with high specificity and sensitivity in both the original cohort and the validation cohort. A cluster of highly shared sequence variants was judged likely to be a technical artifact of the sequencing pipeline. Because HLA typing was unavailable for some donors at each locus, only the typed subset was used in association tests. Presence/absence analyses assumed roughly uniform sequencing depth across donors, an assumption that may not hold. The study gave a list of some 150 TCR beta chains associated with cytomegalovirus. An association between a missense DCLRE1C variant and V-gene and J-gene trimming of TCR beta chains was found in a later genetic analysis and replicated in an independent cohort. An earlier analysis of around 600 of the donors showed that most TCR beta V segments appeared in productive rearrangements either about 87% or about 30% of the time, which broadly matched IMGT annotations. Correlated functional status among segregating V segments might reflect linkage disequilibrium, but an unknown experimental factor could not be ruled out. A further reported finding was that TCR beta sequences accurately predicted the HLA-A and HLA-B alleles for most subjects in the first cohort.

The library was obtained by the immunoSEQ multiplex PCR assay. For the multiplex PCR, a mixture combining 60 forward primers for TCR Vbeta segments and 13 reverse primers for TCR Jbeta segments was used. Amplification of the CDR3 region of rearranged TCR beta genes was performed with a multiplex PCR assay on genomic DNA. On the Illumina HiSeq System, the amplified TCR beta libraries were sequenced as 87-base-pair reads. The paper's data handling went like this. A later analysis tallied tens of millions of unique TCR beta chains across the 600 to 700 repertoires, and approximately 12 million of those chains were shared by two or more donors. Raw reads were error-corrected and collapsed into unique sequences by a nearest-neighbor algorithm in which closely related sequences were merged to remove PCR and sequencing errors. CDR3 sequences were aligned to IMGT reference sequences to assign V, D and J gene segments. For a sequence to be retained, at least a six-nucleotide match to both a V gene segment and a J gene segment was required. Rearrangements were classified as productive when the CDR3 lacked stop codons and remained in frame with V and J, and all other rearrangements were classified as non-productive. Following IMGT convention, CDR3 was defined as the stretch from the second conserved V-encoded cysteine to the conserved J-encoded phenylalanine. The earlier analysis of 500 to 650 of the donors excluded any sequence lacking an unambiguous match to a single V gene segment. An earlier analysis of a few hundred of the donors classified V segments as functional when productive rearrangements were above 56.7% and as segregating when the standard deviation between donors was above 5%. To diagnose cytomegalovirus status from the catalog of TCR beta chain sequences, a statistical classification framework was built. In a later analysis, TCR nucleotide sequences were compared against IMGT/GENE-DB human TR gene sequences so that V and J genes could be assigned. In a later analysis, CDR3 sequences and most-parsimonious VDJ recombination scenarios were assigned using the TCRdist pipeline. In a later analysis, each TCR beta chain was defined by its CDR3 amino acid sequence together with its V-gene family, and reads without a unique V-gene family were excluded. A later analysis removed 500 to 600 highly shared, low-generation-probability nucleotide sequences to deal with suspected cross-contamination and a sequencing artifact. For each public chain, a later analysis derived a clonal expansion index from normalized ranks of inferred template counts within each repertoire. A later analysis computed generation probabilities with a VDJ recombination model fitted to out-of-frame rearrangements, and checked the results against IGoR. A later analysis scored TCR-TCR, TCR-HLA and TCR-CMV co-occurrence with hypergeometric tests, applying a repertoire-size bias correction to TCR pairs. In a later analysis, false discovery rates were estimated by permuting HLA or CMV assignments 20 times. In a later analysis, co-occurring TCRs were grouped with DBSCAN, and TCRdist sequence similarity was added when clustering was performed within HLA-allele-positive subsets. Co-occurrence clustering excluded repertoires with fewer than 30,000 or more than 120,000 public chains, plus five with anomalous nucleotide sharing. This is the immuneACCESS table as TCRdb keeps it, with only in-frame sequences that have V and J called. A part of the clones is gone; compared with another copy, unresolved V genes explain less than half, and the rest is unexplained. Clone size and the V and J calls come from that table; the DNA yielded D and trimming. This sample holds about 130,000 clones; roughly 82% were observed only once. Roughly 3% of the sample is held by the ten biggest clonotypes.

The germline V end is reduced by 4 bases and the J end by 3 bases; junction bases left unmatched: 7. From the germline V gene, CDR1 is SGHVS and CDR2 is FNYEAQ. The CDR3 contains 15 residues, cysteine and phenylalanine counted. Only the CDR3 part of the read is kept: 45 bases, read in frame from the first base. The cohort consisted of 600 to 700 healthy bone marrow donors. All cohort members were sampled while nominally healthy, although unrecorded immune exposures were likely present. The donor was CMV seropositive and was included in the group of 270 or so seropositive cohort members. Each donor provided a peripheral blood sample, and peripheral blood mononuclear cells were used for TCR beta sequencing. Genomic DNA was extracted from the blood cell samples with the Qiagen DNeasy Blood Extraction Kit. A note on this clone: Its antigen is not yet known. One base away there is no much larger clone; base qualities are not given.

This chain is built from TRBV7-6 and TRBJ2-7, with 9 middle bases fitting TRBD1. The sequenced material came from PBMCs. The TCR was taken from a woman younger than 35 in good health and CMV-seropositive. The DNA reads TGTGCCAGCAGCTCATTCCGGGACAGGGACTACGAGCAGTACTTC. This encodes CASSSFRDRDYEQYF.